The clone carrying this TCR beta chain has just a few counts. Antigen specificity is unknown. Use of 60 Vbeta and 13 Jbeta primers characterized the PCR. The repertoire was sequenced with immunoSEQ multiplex PCR; TCRdb's copy has only in-frame clones and lacks some. The table shows approximately 100,000 clones, with about 68% occurring only once. CDR1 is MGHDK, CDR2 SYGVNS, per germline. Trimming cost V 4 bases and J 0 bases, with 12 bases left between them. CDR3 length equals 15 residues. This sample is drawn from a study of cytomegalovirus exposure and HLA in healthy donors. Points from the study as a whole: A few chains tied to CMV proved CMV antigen-specific in vitro. Earlier analysis yielded a pattern in which most TCR beta V segments were productive about 90% or about 30% of the time.

The genes are TRBV25-1 and TRBJ1-1; D is perhaps TRBD1 (5 bases). The source material was PBMCs. The sequence derives from a man aged 25 to 40 in good health and CMV-seropositive. This CDR3 reads CASSAFGAMNTEAFF. For the CDR3, the DNA is TGTGCCAGCAGTGCCTTTGGGGCGATGAACACTGAAGCTTTCTTT.